This T cell receptor (beta chain) was identified in a study of blood T cell repertoires in COVID-19. Study-level information: Collection of acute and convalescent COVID-19 samples took place in the United States, Italy and Spain.

The table came from immunoSEQ multiplex PCR; TCRdb's copy has only in-frame clones and leaves some out. The sample lists about 280,000 clones, 80% to 85% occurring once. V was pared by 2 bases and J by 7 bases, with 8 bases of the junction left unmatched. Looked up from germline, CDR1 is SGHRS and CDR2 is YFSETQ. CDR3 length: 15 residues. Ages ranged from about 18 to 89 years, with residence in around 24 US areas. Categorization into cohorts depended on clinical history that participants reported. This sequence joins TRBV5-1 and TRBJ1-4, with 7 positions matching TRBD1. The TCR comes from a man in his forties or fifties who had been exposed to COVID-19. The sequencing input was PBMCs or T cells enriched from blood (not recorded which). The DNA for the CDR3 is TGCGCCAGCAGCTTAGGGACCACAGGGGTTGAAAAACTGTTTTTT. Protein product: CASSLGTTGVEKLFF.